Here is one T cell receptor beta chain with its context. This sample is part of a study of T-cell reconstitution after alpha-beta-depleted transplantation in children. Unique molecular identifiers were incorporated when the TCRbeta library was constructed. In TCRdb, the PCR reads were re-called with MiXCR into one record per CDR3 protein. Counted here are 190,000 or so distinct CDR3 sequences, around 7% occurring once; the ten biggest clones make up more than 2.5%. J lost 2 bases, V lost 8 bases, and 1 base had no gene match. CDR1 ENHRY and CDR2 SYGVKD come from the germline V gene. CDR3 length: 12 residues.

The input for sequencing was PBMCs from the stem cell graft donor, taken from the stem cell graft. The chain couples TRBV10-3 to TRBJ2-3; the match to TRBD1 covers 7 bases. This receptor was taken from a human donor who donated a stem cell graft to a child with Wiskott-Aldrich syndrome. CDR3 residues: CAIGTATDTQYF. The DNA of the CDR3 is TGTGCCATCGGGACAGCCACAGATACGCAGTATTTT.